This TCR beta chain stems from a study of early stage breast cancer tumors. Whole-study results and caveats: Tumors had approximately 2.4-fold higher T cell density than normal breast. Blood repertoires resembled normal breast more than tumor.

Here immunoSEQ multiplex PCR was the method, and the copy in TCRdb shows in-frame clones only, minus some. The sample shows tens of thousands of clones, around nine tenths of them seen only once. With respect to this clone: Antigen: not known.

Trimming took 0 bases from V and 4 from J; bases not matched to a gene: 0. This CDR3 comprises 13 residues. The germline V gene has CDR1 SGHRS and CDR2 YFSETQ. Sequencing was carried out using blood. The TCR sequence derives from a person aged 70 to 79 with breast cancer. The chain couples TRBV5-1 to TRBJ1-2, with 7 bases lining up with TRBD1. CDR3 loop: CASSLDRGYGYTF. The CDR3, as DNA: TGCGCCAGCAGCTTGGACAGGGGCTATGGCTACACCTTC.